This T cell receptor (beta chain) was documented in a study of Graves' ophthalmopathy and Graves' hyperthyroidism. This clonotype has at least ten counts. The antigen is unknown. As the template, RNA transcripts were used to amplify TCR beta CDR3 regions. First-round RT-PCR relied on HTBI primers, and a second-round multiplex PCR came next. MiXCR was run by TCRdb on the multiplex PCR reads, yielding one entry per CDR3 protein. The sample includes roughly 410,000 distinct CDR3 sequences, 15% of them seen just once. The CDR3 has 13 residues. V dropped 3 bases and J dropped 8 bases, with 13 bases sitting between them. CDR1 and CDR2 (germline): LNHDA, SQIVND (reference sequence). Study findings and constraints: Using a 13-signature model, the authors split ophthalmopathy from stable hyperthyroidism, with roughly 90% sensitivity and roughly 83% specificity.

The sequenced sample was peripheral blood. The chain has TRBV19 and TRBJ1-1; D call uncertain. This receptor was taken from a woman aged 18-29 years with stable Graves' hyperthyroidism. The CDR3 loop is CASSILIWGEAFF. Here the CDR3 DNA reads TGTGCCAGTAGTATTCTAATTTGGGGAGAAGCTTTCTTT. The full variable domain, completed using reference TRBV19 and TRBJ1-1, is DGGITQSPKYLFRKEGQNVTLSCEQNLNHDAMYWYRQDPGQGLRLIYYSQIVNDFQKGDIAEGYSVSREKKESFPLTVTSAQKNPTAFYLCASSILIWGEAFFGQGTRLTVV.